The text below deals with one TCR beta chain. TCRdb called the RT-PCR reads again in MiXCR, with one record for every CDR3 protein. The sample carries hundreds of thousands of distinct CDR3 sequences, over 12% recorded once. The sequence was collected from a female donor in good health, serving as a healthy control. The sample comprised memory CD4+ T cells from blood.

The CDR3 protein is CASSLDGSTSYEQYF. CDR3 in DNA: TGCGCCAGCAGCTTGGACGGCAGTACGTCCTACGAGCAGTACTTC. The V gene is TRBV5-1, the J gene TRBJ2-7; no firm D call. Trimming shortened V by 0 bases and J by 1 base, and 11 bases separated the two germline ends. The CDR3 runs to 15 residues. In germline, CDR1 is SGHRS, CDR2 YFSETQ. The variable domain in full, completed from reference TRBV5-1 and TRBJ2-7, reads KAGVTQTPRYLIKTRGQQVTLSCSPISGHRSVSWYQQTPGQGLQFLFEYFSETQRNKGNFPGRFSGRQFSNSRSEMNVSTLELGDSALYLCASSLDGSTSYEQYFGPGTRLTVT.